This note documents a single T cell receptor (beta chain) sequence. The sample originates from a study of blood T cell repertoires in COVID-19. Across the whole study: The origin of the acute and convalescent COVID-19 samples was the United States, Italy and Spain. The analysed material was cDNA or gDNA that came from T cells, B-cell-depleted T cells, or PBMCs.

As originally analysed: Amplification with reference gene primers provided the estimates of nucleated cell counts. Clones were read by immunoSEQ multiplex PCR, and TCRdb kept only the in-frame ones, dropping some. That table furnishes V, J and clone size, whereas the DNA furnished D and trimming. This table has about 45,000 clones, approximately 70% appearing once. The CDR3 length is 15 residues. Germline assignment: CDR1 LGHDT and CDR2 YNNKEL (reference sequence). J lost 1 base, V lost 4 bases, and 2 bases had no gene match. The specimen was peripheral blood. This TCR came from a man aged 80 or over with acute or convalescent COVID-19. The J gene is TRBJ2-7, the V gene TRBV3-1 (or the pseudogene TRBV3-2), with 12 bases that match TRBD2. The CDR3 bases are TGTGCCAGCAGCCCGACTAGCGGGGGATCCTACGAGCAGTACTTC. Its protein product is CASSPTSGGSYEQYF.